These 32 T cell receptor beta chains came from one sample sequenced in a study of early T cells in non-severe SARS-CoV-2 infection. Via MiXCR, TCRdb re-called the 5' RACE reads, giving one row per CDR3 protein. This table has about 94,000 distinct CDR3 sequences, 13% appearing once. Sequencing was performed on whole blood. The receptor set was obtained from an adult who was a healthcare worker with PCR-confirmed SARS-CoV-2 infection or an uninfected control (not recorded which).

This clonotype was seen ten or more times. CDR3: CASSRIRGLGTEAFF. The CDR3 DNA sequence: TGTGCCAGCAGCCGCATCAGGGGTTTAGGCACTGAAGCTTTCTTT. The chain recombines TRBV3-1 with TRBJ1-1, with TRBD1 as a possible D gene (6 bases). This CDR3 is 15 amino acids long. Trimming removed 4 bases at V and 4 bases at J, with 16 bases between. Germline V gives CDR1 LGHDT, CDR2 YNNKEL (reference sequence).

Ten or more counts support this clonotype. The chain employs TRBV5-4 and TRBJ1-1, with 9 bases fitting TRBD1. The germline V gene encodes CDR1 SGHNT and CDR2 YYREEE (reference sequence). The CDR3 consists of 15 residues. The V segment lost 4 bases and the J segment 1 base; nucleotides outside the gene matches: 5. Here the CDR3 reads CASSAATGGNTEAFF. The CDR3 bases are TGTGCCAGCAGCGCCGCGACAGGGGGGAACACTGAAGCTTTCTTT.

The rearrangement joins TRBV7-2 to TRBJ2-3; D unclear. CDR3 size: 12 residues. Looked up from germline, CDR1 is SGHTA and CDR2 is FQGNSA. V lost 5 bases to trimming and J lost 8 bases, with 11 bases between them. CDR3 region: CASSPPVGTQYF. Written as DNA, the CDR3 is TGTGCCAGCAGCCCCCCAGTGGGTACGCAGTATTTT.

This clonotype appeared many times. J is TRBJ1-6 and V is TRBV10-3; D gene unclear. The CDR3 is 16 amino acids. Trimming cost V 11 bases and J 5 bases, with 22 bases left between them. In germline, CDR1 is ENHRY, CDR2 SYGVKD. CDR3 bases: TGTGCCGTGCCCGGGCTCCGTGTCCCGCATAATTCACCCCTCCACTTT. Translated, it gives CAVPGLRVPHNSPLHF.

The chain recombines TRBV11-2 with TRBJ2-7; D unclear. The CDR3 spans 11 residues. CDR1 and CDR2 from the germline V gene are SGHAT and FQNNGV. V gave up 5 bases and J gave up 8 bases, with 10 bases separating them. CDR3 in amino acids: CASSQHDQQYF. The CDR3 region has the DNA TGTGCCAGCAGCCAACACGACCAGCAGTACTTC.

This clonotype has a count of ten or more. This chain uses TRBV5-4 with TRBJ2-1; tentatively, D is TRBD1 (6 bases). V was pared by 5 bases and J by 5 bases, with 14 bases between. The CDR3 is 14 residues long. CDR1 is SGHNT, CDR2 YYREEE, per germline (reference sequence). The CDR3 loop is CASSRDIRDNEQFF. The CDR3 DNA reads as TGTGCCAGCAGTCGGGACATTAGAGACAATGAGCAGTTCTTC.

In its sample, this clonotype was seen many times. The rearrangement uses TRBV11-2 and TRBJ2-1; D remains unclear. This CDR3 has 13 amino acids. Trimming cost V 5 bases and J 2 bases, with 7 bases left between them. Germline V gene lookup returns CDR1 SGHAT and CDR2 FQNNGV. CDR3 DNA sequence: TGTGCCAGCAGCCCTCCCCCCTACAATGAGCAGTTCTTC. It encodes CASSPPPYNEQFF.

This rearrangement joins TRBV4-1 to TRBJ2-1, with 9 bases identical to TRBD1. In germline, CDR1 is MGHRA, CDR2 YSYEKL. This CDR3 contains 15 residues. The V gene end was trimmed by 4 bases and the J gene end by 6 bases; junction bases not matched to a gene: 7. The CDR3 spells CASSPSTGGFNEQFF. DNA of the CDR3: TGCGCCAGCAGCCCCTCGACAGGGGGTTTCAATGAGCAGTTCTTC.

This clonotype was seen at least ten times. The chain has TRBV28 and TRBJ1-2; weak D call: TRBD1 (5 bases). The CDR3 totals 16 residues. Between the trimmed V and J ends, which lost 4 bases and 2 bases, there was a span of 17 bases. Germline V CDR1 and CDR2: MDHEN, SYDVKM. The CDR3 DNA follows: TGTGCCAGCAGTTGGGGGGGGACGCAGAGCAACTATGGCTACACCTTC. Translation: CASSWGGTQSNYGYTF.

This clonotype was detected many times. V usage is TRBV24-1 and J usage is TRBJ1-1; the D gene is possibly TRBD1 (5 bases). Germline CDR1 is KGHDR and CDR2 is SFDVKD. The ends were cut back, 7 bases at V and 2 bases at J, with 10 bases in the middle. The CDR3 is made up of 13 amino acids. CDR3 region: CATRTGANTEAFF. In DNA, the CDR3 is TGTGCCACCAGGACCGGGGCCAACACTGAAGCTTTCTTT.

This clonotype showed up many times. This sequence joins TRBV11-3 and TRBJ2-2; 9 bases match TRBD1. There are 15 residues in the CDR3. CDR1 and CDR2 from the germline V gene are SGHNT and YENEEA. The ends lost 5 bases at V and 6 bases at J; junction bases unmatched: 7. The chain's CDR3 is CASSPGQGWAGELFF. The CDR3 DNA is TGTGCCAGCAGCCCGGGACAGGGTTGGGCCGGGGAGCTGTTTTTT.

This clonotype appeared many times. This chain uses TRBV4-2 with TRBJ1-2; 9 nucleotides agree with TRBD1. The CDR3 is 14 residues long. V lost 4 bases to trimming and J lost 8 bases; unmatched junction nucleotides: 8. Germline values: CDR1 LGHNA, CDR2 YNFKEQ. CDR3 in amino acids: CASSPRDRETGYTF. Here the CDR3 DNA reads TGTGCCAGCAGCCCCCGGGACAGGGAGACGGGCTACACCTTC.

This clonotype has only a few counts. The genes are TRBV12-3 or TRBV12-4 and TRBJ2-3; D gene ambiguous. The V and J ends lost 3 bases and 5 bases respectively, with 9 bases between them. The CDR3 has 13 amino acids. This chain's CDR3 is CASSFLLLDTQYF. The CDR3 DNA follows: TGTGCCAGCAGTTTCCTTCTTTTAGATACGCAGTATTTT.

This clonotype showed up many times. This chain connects TRBV2 to TRBJ2-5; D is possibly TRBD2 (7 bases). V lost 3 bases and J lost 4, with 12 bases in between. Germline V lookup: CDR1 SNHLY, CDR2 FYNNEI. The CDR3 runs 14 residues. For the CDR3, the DNA is TGTGCCAGCAGTGAGGTCGGGGGGCCAGAGACCCAGTACTTC. This translates into CASSEVGGPETQYF.

There are a few counts of this clonotype. An end of the junction does not agree with germline; a read error may underlie this. CDR3 amino acids: CASRGTGGAGANVLIF. The DNA for the CDR3 is TGTGCCAGCAGGGGGACAGGGGGCGCTGGGGCCAACGTCCTGATTTTC. The chain is built from TRBV6-2 or TRBV6-3 and TRBJ2-6; 12 nucleotides agree with TRBD1. Germline CDR1 and CDR2: MNHEY and SVGEGT. The CDR3 totals 16 residues.

This clonotype was seen more than once but under ten times. The chain carries TRBV12-3 or TRBV12-4 and TRBJ1-2; TRBD1 aligns across 7 bases. The ends lost 3 bases at V and 7 bases at J; junction bases unmatched: 5. The CDR3 has 13 amino acids. The CDR3, as DNA: TGTGCCAGCAGTTTTCCAGGGGGGTCTGGCTACACCTTC. Translated, it gives CASSFPGGSGYTF.

V is TRBV5-1 and J is TRBJ2-7; TRBD1 is a possible D gene (6 bases). Germline CDR1 is SGHRS and CDR2 is YFSETQ. This CDR3 contains 14 residues. V was clipped by 3 bases and J by 2 bases, with 12 bases between them. CDR3 coding DNA: TGCGCCAGCAGCTGGGGCACAGGGACCTACGAGCAGTACTTC. As protein: CASSWGTGTYEQYF.

The chain carries TRBV28 and TRBJ2-1; a weak D match, TRBD2 (5 bases). This CDR3 is built from 15 residues. Germline CDR1 reads MDHEN; CDR2 reads SYDVKM. The V end was cut by 7 bases, the J end by 6 bases, with 19 bases between. The CDR3: CASTQTGFTGNEQFF. CDR3 DNA sequence: TGTGCCAGCACCCAGACGGGGTTCACGGGCAATGAGCAGTTCTTC.

This clonotype was found a few times. The chain recombines TRBV2 with TRBJ2-4; 9 bases align to TRBD1. The CDR3 contains 15 residues. The V gene end was trimmed by 8 bases and the J gene end by 5 bases; junction bases not matched to a gene: 10. Germline V gives CDR1 SNHLY, CDR2 FYNNEI. CDR3 region: CASGGGQGRQNIQYF. The CDR3 DNA sequence: TGTGCCAGCGGGGGGGGACAGGGAAGGCAAAACATTCAGTACTTC.

Many counts were recorded for this clonotype. The chain combines TRBV27 with TRBJ1-5; the D is unclear. V lost 3 bases and J 6 bases, leaving 9 bases between the germline ends. CDR1 is MNHEY, CDR2 SMNVEV, per germline (reference sequence). This CDR3 contains 13 residues. CDR3 residues: CASSFDGRQPQHF. In DNA form, the CDR3 reads TGTGCCAGCAGTTTTGATGGGCGTCAGCCCCAGCATTTT.

The chain combines TRBV28 with TRBJ1-6; tentative D call: TRBD1 (6 bases). The germline V gene encodes CDR1 MDHEN and CDR2 SYDVKM. The V end lost 5 bases, the J end lost 9 bases, and 20 bases lay between the germline ends. The CDR3 has 16 amino acids. This CDR3 reads CASSPPGGGQGSPLHF. Written as DNA, the CDR3 is TGTGCCAGCAGTCCCCCGGGCGGGGGGCAGGGTTCACCCCTCCACTTT.

This clonotype was recorded a few times. This chain connects TRBV28 to TRBJ1-1, with D unclear. This CDR3 has 13 residues. The germline V gene has CDR1 MDHEN and CDR2 SYDVKM. Trimming pared 3 bases from V and 11 bases from J, leaving 16 bases between. The CDR3 DNA follows: TGTGCCAGCAGTTTTGTGTCTCCGGCGGAGGCTTTCTTT. This codes for CASSFVSPAEAFF.

This clonotype has ten or more counts. In DNA form, the CDR3 reads TGTGCCACCAGCAGAGTGGAGGGGGCCCGAGAGACCCAGTACTTC. Protein: CATSRVEGARETQYF. The J gene is TRBJ2-5, the V gene TRBV15, with D possibly matching TRBD1 (7 bases). The CDR3 is made up of 15 amino acids. The V end was cut by 1 base, the J end by 4 bases, with 13 bases between. Looked up from germline, CDR1 is LNHNV and CDR2 is YYDKDF (reference sequence).

This clonotype occurred many times. This chain joins TRBV5-4 and TRBJ2-5; D is undetermined. This CDR3 contains 14 residues. The V end lost 4 bases, the J end lost 1 base, and 11 bases lay between the germline ends. CDR1 SGHNT and CDR2 YYREEE come from the germline V gene (reference sequence). CDR3 bases: TGTGCCAGCAGCCACGAGGCCAGCCAAGAGACCCAGTACTTC. Translating gives CASSHEASQETQYF.

This clonotype was detected only a few times. The rearrangement links TRBV28 to TRBJ1-2; D gene uncertain. The CDR3 is 11 residues long. Germline V gene lookup returns CDR1 MDHEN and CDR2 SYDVKM. CDR3 residues: CAISDLYGYTF. CDR3 nucleotides: TGTGCTATATCGGACCTCTATGGCTACACCTTC.

There are a few counts of this clonotype. The CDR3 DNA reads as TGTGCCAGCTCACCAGATGCAGCCGTGAACACTGAAGCTTTCTTT. Translating it yields CASSPDAAVNTEAFF. The rearrangement uses TRBV18 and TRBJ1-1; D call uncertain. Trimming took 2 bases from V and 0 from J, leaving 10 bases between them. CDR3 length equals 15 residues. Germline assignment: CDR1 KGHSH and CDR2 LQKENI.

This chain links TRBV7-2 with TRBJ1-2; no definite D call. CDR1 SGHTA and CDR2 FQGNSA come from the germline V gene. The CDR3 contains 13 residues. Deletions cut 1 base from V and 8 bases from J, with 11 bases between. The CDR3 DNA follows: TGTGCCAGCAGCTTAGTAGGGAAAGGAGGCTACACCTTC. Amino acids: CASSLVGKGGYTF. The whole variable domain, filled in from reference TRBV7-2 and TRBJ1-2, reads GAGVSQSPSNKVTEKGKDVELRCDPISGHTALYWYRQSLGQGLEFLIYFQGNSAPDKSGLPSDRFSAERTGGSVSTLTIQRTQQEDSAVYLCASSLVGKGGYTFGSGTRLTVV.

At least ten counts were recorded for this clonotype. The chain joins TRBV11-2 to TRBJ2-1; TRBD2 matches 8 bases. V shed 2 bases, J shed 4 bases, and the junction held 7 bases outside the gene matches. The CDR3 extends over 16 amino acids. The germline V gene encodes CDR1 SGHAT and CDR2 FQNNGV. The CDR3 DNA is TGTGCCAGCAGCTTAACCGGGGGGGGCCCTTACAATGAGCAGTTCTTC. It yields the protein CASSLTGGGPYNEQFF.

This chain joins TRBV6-1 and TRBJ1-2; D is undetermined. Trimming shortened V by 4 bases and J by 7 bases, and 10 bases separated the two germline ends. Germline CDR1 reads MNHNS; CDR2 reads SASEGT. The CDR3 is 12 residues long. The CDR3 DNA follows: TGTGCCAGCAGTGTATTGCGGGGTGGCTACACCTTC. Translation gives CASSVLRGGYTF.

This chain links TRBV5-1 with TRBJ2-1; unclear D gene. Trimming removed 3 bases from V and 10 bases from J, with 14 bases in between. Per the germline V gene, CDR1 is SGHRS and CDR2 is YFSETQ. This CDR3 region has 13 residues. CDR3 coding DNA: TGCGCCAGCAGCTGGGCAGCCCCAGCGGAGCAGTTCTTC. Translated: CASSWAAPAEQFF.

J is TRBJ2-2 and V is TRBV7-3; TRBD1 aligns across 7 bases. CDR3 length equals 14 residues. Per the germline V gene, CDR1 is SGHTA and CDR2 is FQGTGA. The ends lost 6 bases at V and 6 bases at J; junction bases unmatched: 7. The CDR3 coding sequence is TGTGCCAGCAGACAAACAGGGGCCCCCGGGGAGCTGTTTTTT. Protein: CASRQTGAPGELFF.

The table lists this clonotype with many counts. The rearrangement links TRBV7-9 to TRBJ1-4, with D maybe TRBD1 (6 bases). The CDR3 covers 14 residues. Germline loops: CDR1 SEHNR, CDR2 FQNEAQ (reference sequence). The V gene lost 4 bases and the J gene lost 4 bases, with 10 bases spanning the gap. In nucleotides, the CDR3 is TGTGCCAGCAGCTCCGGACAGATTAATGAAAAACTGTTTTTT. It encodes CASSSGQINEKLFF.